This section outlines one TCR beta chain sequence together with its context. Its antigen specificity is not known. The sample holds no much larger clone one base away, and base qualities are not on file. The source of the sample is a study of blood T cell repertoires in COVID-19 (dated by TCRdb to about 2020). Context from the whole study: Collaborator samples came from the United States, Italy and Spain and covered acute and convalescent phases of COVID-19. The prospective study material was composed of cDNA or gDNA derived from T cells, B-cell-depleted T cells, or PBMCs. Deeply sampled blood TCRbeta repertoires from subjects exposed to, actively infected with, or recovered from COVID-19 were included in the dataset. The repertoires were released in a freely available public database intended as a resource for research on the immune response to SARS-CoV-2. Samples were obtained from the ongoing ImmuneRACE study (first 160 participants) and from about 1,300 subjects provided by 6 global collaborators. Sample metadata almost always included a de-identified subject ID, COVID-19 status, age in years and sex. Where available, HLA class I and class II types were taken from metadata supplied by the sample provider and were not determined by assay-based typing. Summary of the overall study and its limitations: The amount of clinical and demographic metadata varied by source and participant and was provided uncurated.

Each collaborating institution followed its own protocols to collect whole blood in K2EDTA tubes. For TCRbeta analysis, collaborator samples were shipped as frozen whole blood, as isolated PBMCs, or as DNA extracted from either sample type. TCRbeta CDR3 regions were amplified from genomic DNA by means of the immunoSEQ Assay, a bias-controlled multiplex PCR. In the paper's pipeline: The number of nucleated cells in each sample was estimated from the amplification of reference gene primers within the assay. To quantify the absolute abundance of each unique TCRbeta CDR3 rearrangement, sequence reads were collapsed and filtered. For each sample, productive Simpson clonality was calculated as the square root of Simpson's diversity index across productive rearrangements. The table was pulled from immuneACCESS by TCRdb, which kept in-frame rearrangements only. Such tables lose some clones; where checked, under half of the loss comes from unresolved V genes, and the rest has no known cause. V and J calls and clone size are copied from that table; D and trimming were computed from the DNA. In all, the sample holds 250,000 to 300,000 clones, and 65% to 85% of those were seen once. The ten largest clones add up to 5.7% of the sample.

From cysteine to phenylalanine, the CDR3 is 12 amino acids long. This entry keeps only the CDR3 DNA: 36 bases, framed from base 1. Trimming at the junction amounts to 8 bases on V and 5 bases on J, and the germline ends lie 15 bases apart. CDR1 and CDR2 (SQVTM, ANQGSEA) derive from the germline V gene. The clonotype was recovered from an older man with acute or convalescent COVID-19. The receptor chain draws on TRBV29-1 and TRBJ1-1, with TRBD1 as a weak D call on 6 bases. The sample was peripheral blood. The CDR3 here reads CSPNRVGTEAFF. The DNA is TGCAGCCCCAACAGGGTTGGGACTGAAGCTTTCTTT.